This is a list of T cell receptor beta chains from one sample in a study of response to subunit inactivated influenza vaccine. MiXCR, run by TCRdb on the RT-PCR reads, gives a single entry per CDR3 protein. The sample lists about 520,000 distinct CDR3 sequences; about 25% were seen once. Sample: CD4+ T cells sorted from PBMCs, taken 4 to 6 days after vaccination. The receptor set was obtained from a man aged 50 or older who received an inactivated influenza vaccine. CDR3s leave out the opening cysteine and the closing phenylalanine or tryptophan. A D gene is named only where the DNA matches it firmly. The size of a clone is reported for some rows only, either as once, few or many, or as a class for expanded clones.

J,size,D,V,CDR3
TRBJ2-1,few,NA,TRBV29-1,SVGTIPNEQF
TRBJ1-2,NA,TRBD1,TRBV28,ASSFSTGVGYT
TRBJ2-7,few,NA,TRBV12-3/TRBV12-4,ASSLDSGRTDEQY
TRBJ1-1,NA,NA,TRBV12-3/TRBV12-4,ASSLVRGEAF
TRBJ2-5,NA,TRBD2,TRBV12-3/TRBV12-4,ASRDSFSGRQETQY
TRBJ2-7,NA,TRBD1,TRBV5-1,ASSQRGTGAEQY
TRBJ2-5,NA,NA,TRBV18,ASSPLNAGHETQY
TRBJ1-1,few,NA,TRBV20-1,SARPSMTEAF
TRBJ1-6,many,NA,TRBV12-3/TRBV12-4,ASSLKGFVNNSPLH
TRBJ1-2,NA,NA,TRBV6-5,ASSLDRNYYGYT
TRBJ1-2,few,TRBD1,TRBV18,ASSQGQSNYGYT
TRBJ2-1,few,NA,TRBV10-2,ASSDPGIGQF
TRBJ2-1,many,NA,TRBV4-3,ASSQDGRVGNEQF
TRBJ2-7,few,NA,TRBV11-2,ASSLDRGLLAYEQY
TRBJ1-1,few,NA,TRBV7-9,ASSLARAVNTEAF
TRBJ2-7,NA,TRBD1,TRBV20-1,SARQGTVYEQY
TRBJ1-5,NA,NA,TRBV6-2/TRBV6-3,ASTGRPGNQPQH
TRBJ1-5,few,NA,TRBV10-3,ATVGDSNQPQH
TRBJ1-3,NA,NA,TRBV10-3,AISEPGRRFSGNTIY
TRBJ2-3,NA,NA,TRBV6-5,ASSYSIWDFEDTQY
TRBJ2-5,NA,TRBD1,TRBV5-1,ASSGGQAEETQY
TRBJ2-7,few,NA,TRBV4-3,ASSQTGQSYEQY
TRBJ2-7,NA,NA,TRBV9,ASSGPAGTEYEQY
TRBJ2-5,NA,NA,TRBV10-3,AISVIRDETQY
TRBJ1-5,few,NA,TRBV12-3/TRBV12-4,ASSQSGNQPQH
TRBJ2-3,once,TRBD2,TRBV5-4,ASSPIAGITDTQY
TRBJ1-4,many,TRBD1,TRBV4-3,ASSQVWDRGSSRVEKLF
TRBJ2-7,NA,NA,TRBV5-1,ASSLSYGEQY
TRBJ2-1,NA,TRBD1,TRBV5-1,ASSPGQGDLKRHEQF
TRBJ2-7,NA,NA,TRBV2,ASTSRDNSYEQY
TRBJ1-6,NA,NA,TRBV6-5,ASSYSGSSSYNSPLH
TRBJ2-1,NA,TRBD2,TRBV7-2,ASSKAASGGIHEQF
TRBJ1-5,NA,NA,TRBV20-1,SARDMGDQPQH
TRBJ2-2,NA,NA,TRBV10-2,ASSGWDTGELF
TRBJ2-5,few,NA,TRBV28,ASSYWGGGETQY
TRBJ2-1,few,TRBD1,TRBV7-9,ASSFGTGRYNEQF
TRBJ1-1,few,NA,TRBV6-1,ASSPTTVNTEAF
TRBJ2-3,few,NA,TRBV20-1,SASGKKSTDTQY
TRBJ2-3,NA,TRBD1,TRBV15,ATSTGGFADTQY
TRBJ1-2,many,TRBD1,TRBV4-1,ASSHERQGRRSSYGYT
TRBJ2-1,few,TRBD2,TRBV20-1,SARTSGLSYNEQF
TRBJ2-7,NA,NA,TRBV7-2,ASSLVWLAGYEQY
TRBJ1-5,many,NA,TRBV12-3/TRBV12-4,ASSSNRDQPQH
TRBJ2-1,few,NA,TRBV12-3/TRBV12-4,ASSWTPNEQF
TRBJ2-3,NA,NA,TRBV5-1,AGSFQSTDTQY
TRBJ2-7,medium-sized,NA,TRBV7-2,ASSLGDWGAYEQY
TRBJ1-2,few,NA,TRBV12-3/TRBV12-4,ASSLKGTSYGYT
TRBJ1-6,few,TRBD1,TRBV11-1,ASSHSDRVGNSPLH
TRBJ2-1,NA,TRBD1,TRBV6-2/TRBV6-3,ASRPGQGLNEQF
TRBJ2-3,few,TRBD2,TRBV5-1,ASSPGGGTSVDTQY
TRBJ2-3,NA,NA,TRBV20-1,SARDFVQFTDTQY
TRBJ2-7,NA,NA,TRBV11-1,ASSQTRPGTPKPYEQY
TRBJ2-6,NA,NA,TRBV7-9,ASSTHSGANVLT